The 10 T cell receptor beta chains below come from one sample, sequenced in a study of cytomegalovirus exposure and HLA in healthy donors (dated by TCRdb to about 2017). The library was made by the immunoSEQ multiplex PCR assay. For the multiplex PCR, a mixture combining 60 forward primers for TCR Vbeta segments and 13 reverse primers for TCR Jbeta segments was used. What TCRdb holds here is the immuneACCESS table cut down to in-frame rearrangements. Part of the clones is not present; checked against another copy, under half of the missing clones reflect an unresolved V gene, and the others are unexplained. Within this sample are 100,000 to 150,000 clones, with about 74% of them counted one time only. The top ten hold 5.8% of the sample. Specimen: PBMCs. The receptors derive from a woman aged 45-65 years in good health and CMV-seropositive.

The chain joins TRBV6-4 to TRBJ1-4; 7 nucleotides match TRBD1. The CDR3 has 14 residues. After removal of 6 bases from V and 8 bases from J, the junction contained 9 bases not matched to a gene. From germline, CDR1 is MRHNA and CDR2 SNTAGT. CDR3 bases: TGTGCCAGCAGGGCGACAGGGACGGGGGAAAAACTGTTTTTT. Its protein product is CASRATGTGEKLFF.

The chain employs TRBV5-4 and TRBJ1-2, with TRBD1 as a possible D gene (6 bases). The CDR3 has 14 residues. V gave up 5 bases and J gave up 5 bases, with 16 bases separating them. CDR1 and CDR2 (germline): SGHNT, YYREEE (reference sequence). CDR3: CASSAKGTGYGYTF. The CDR3 coding sequence is TGTGCCAGCAGTGCCAAGGGAACAGGGTATGGCTACACCTTC.

This clone was seen a few times. V is TRBV7-2 and J is TRBJ1-1; 7 nucleotides align to TRBD1. The trim removed 5 bases at V and 4 bases at J, leaving 4 bases unmatched. This CDR3 spans 13 amino acids. Germline V gene lookup returns CDR1 SGHTA and CDR2 FQGNSA. The CDR3 DNA sequence: TGTGCCAGCAGCCCCCAGGGGGGCACTGAAGCTTTCTTT. As protein: CASSPQGGTEAFF.

In its sample, this clone was seen a few times. The V gene is TRBV11-2, the J gene TRBJ1-3; D might be TRBD1 (5 bases). The CDR3 totals 15 residues. The V end lost 3 bases, the J end lost 2 bases, and 11 bases lay between the germline ends. Germline values: CDR1 SGHAT, CDR2 FQNNGV. The CDR3 nucleotides are TGTGCCAGCAGCTTGGGGCCAGGGACTGGAAACACCATATATTTT. Protein product: CASSLGPGTGNTIYF. Filled out from reference TRBV11-2 and TRBJ1-3, the complete variable domain reads EAGVAQSPRYKIIEKRQSVAFWCNPISGHATLYWYQQILGQGPKLLIQFQNNGVVDDSQLPKDRFSAERLKGVDSTLKIQPAKLEDSAVYLCASSLGPGTGNTIYFGEGSWLTVV.

The genes are TRBV2 and TRBJ1-6; TRBD1 might be the D (5 bases). V was clipped by 6 bases and J by 12 bases, with 15 bases between them. The length of the CDR3 is 13 residues. CDR1 SNHLY and CDR2 FYNNEI come from the germline V gene. CDR3 sequence: CASSRQGIQPLHF. DNA for the CDR3: TGTGCCAGCAGCCGGCAGGGAATTCAACCCCTCCACTTT.

There are a few counts of this clone. The rearrangement uses TRBV10-3 and TRBJ1-2, with D tentatively TRBD1 (6 bases). This CDR3 has 14 residues. Trimming took 0 bases from V and 10 from J, leaving 15 bases between them. In germline, CDR1 is ENHRY, CDR2 SYGVKD. The CDR3 nucleotides read TGTGCCATCAGTGAGTCCCCCGGGACAAGGTTCTACACCTTC. It codes for CAISESPGTRFYTF.

This clone was observed a few times. J is TRBJ1-4 and V is TRBV20-1; no definite D call. The CDR3 sequence is 11 residues long. Trimming took off 6 bases at V and 7 bases at J, with 9 bases between the two ends. The germline gives CDR1 DFQATT, CDR2 SNEGSKA (reference sequence). CDR3 sequence (DNA): TGCAGTGCCCTTCTTCGTGAAAAACTGTTTTTT. Amino acid sequence: CSALLREKLFF.

The chain combines TRBV15 with TRBJ1-5; 8 positions match TRBD1. The CDR3 runs to 16 residues. V shed 1 base and J 7 bases; nucleotides not matched to a gene: 9. Germline V gene data show CDR1 as LNHNV and CDR2 as YYDKDF (reference sequence). CDR3 protein: CATSRGDGGQEQPQHF. CDR3 sequence (DNA): TGTGCCACCAGCAGAGGCGACGGGGGACAGGAGCAGCCCCAGCATTTT.

The V call is TRBV19, the J call TRBJ2-1; a possible D gene is TRBD2 (6 bases). V lost 5 bases, J lost 2 bases, and 13 bases lay in between. Germline lookup yields CDR1 LNHDA and CDR2 SQIVND (reference sequence). The CDR3 has 15 amino acids. The CDR3 DNA reads as TGTGCCAGTAGTCCTCGGACTAACCCCTACAATGAGCAGTTCTTC. Translation gives CASSPRTNPYNEQFF.

CDR3 region: CASSWGPASGGAGEQFF. CDR3 DNA: TGTGCCAGCAGCTGGGGCCCAGCTAGCGGGGGGGCCGGTGAGCAGTTCTTC. The gene calls are TRBV2 and TRBJ2-1, with TRBD2 matching over 12 bases. This CDR3 has 17 amino acids. J lost 9 bases, V lost 6 bases, and 15 bases had no gene match. Per the germline V gene, CDR1 is SNHLY and CDR2 is FYNNEI.